The 32 T cell receptor beta chains below all came from one sample that was sequenced in a study of human CD8 memory T cell subsets. UMI-labeled 5' RACE was the method by which TCR beta libraries were made. TCRdb processed the 5' RACE reads anew with MiXCR; each CDR3 protein has one entry. The table records around 8,200 distinct CDR3 sequences, around 4% of them present only once. The sample taken for sequencing was CD8+ T cells from PBMCs. Receptors were obtained from a human donor in good health.

This clonotype was counted many times. The CDR3, as DNA: TGTGCCAGCAGTACGGGGGGCAACGAGCAGTACTTC. Amino acid sequence: CASSTGGNEQYF. The chain joins TRBV5-5 to TRBJ2-7; the D gene is possibly TRBD2 (7 bases). Germline loops: CDR1 SGHKS, CDR2 YYEKEE (reference sequence). The CDR3 totals 12 residues. V lost 5 bases and J 5 bases, leaving 11 bases between the germline ends.

The rearrangement uses TRBV19 and TRBJ2-2, with D maybe TRBD2 (5 bases). From germline, CDR1 is LNHDA and CDR2 SQIVND (reference sequence). V was pared by 6 bases and J by 5 bases, with 13 bases between. The CDR3 is 14 amino acids. The CDR3 sequence is CASRDPRLTGELFF. The CDR3 DNA follows: TGTGCCAGTAGGGACCCTCGACTAACCGGGGAGCTGTTTTTT.

This clonotype was seen at least ten times. The gene calls are TRBV5-5 and TRBJ2-7; D is undetermined. CDR1 and CDR2 (germline): SGHKS, YYEKEE (reference sequence). The V end lost 0 bases, the J end lost 7 bases, and 11 bases lay between the germline ends. The CDR3 totals 13 residues. The CDR3 DNA reads as TGTGCCAGCAGCTTGGACAAACGCGTGGAGCAGTACTTC. As protein: CASSLDKRVEQYF.

This clonotype was observed at least ten times. The J gene is TRBJ2-1, the V gene TRBV7-2; 8 bases map to TRBD2. CDR1 is SGHTA and CDR2 is FQGNSA in the germline V gene. V lost 7 bases, J lost 5 bases, and 10 bases stayed unmatched. This CDR3 spans 15 amino acids. The chain's CDR3 is CASTDPGLVNNEQFF. As DNA, the CDR3 is TGTGCCAGCACCGATCCGGGACTAGTCAACAATGAGCAGTTCTTC.

This clonotype occurred many times. The genes are TRBV6-2 or TRBV6-3 and TRBJ1-5; tentative D call: TRBD1 (6 bases). From germline, CDR1 is MNHEY and CDR2 SVGEGT. Trimming removed 8 bases at V and 2 bases at J, with 10 bases between. This CDR3 contains 13 residues. CDR3 sequence (DNA): TGTGCCAGCTGGAACAGGGGCAATCAGCCCCAGCATTTT. Its translation: CASWNRGNQPQHF.

This clonotype has ten or more counts. This chain connects TRBV2 to TRBJ1-5; no definite D call. Trimming removed 3 bases from V and 4 bases from J, with 7 bases in between. Germline V gene lookup returns CDR1 SNHLY and CDR2 FYNNEI. The CDR3 is 13 residues long. CDR3 sequence: CASSDKGNQPQHF. The CDR3 region has the DNA TGTGCCAGCAGTGATAAGGGAAATCAGCCCCAGCATTTT.

J is TRBJ1-4 and V is TRBV9; no clear D gene. CDR1 SGDLS and CDR2 YYNGEE come from the germline V gene. The V end lost 4 bases, the J end lost 17 bases, and 24 bases lay between the germline ends. This CDR3 comprises 14 residues. The CDR3 region has the DNA TGTGCCAGCAGCCCATTCAAGACCGAACCTCCTCTTTTTTTT. The encoded protein is CASSPFKTEPPLFF.

This clonotype was seen only once. The chain has TRBV3-1 and TRBJ2-1; D is possibly TRBD1 or TRBD2 (5 bases each). The V end was cut by 3 bases, the J end by 2 bases, with 14 bases between. Germline CDR1 is LGHDT and CDR2 is YNNKEL (reference sequence). The CDR3 is made up of 16 amino acids. The CDR3 sequence: CASSHYGTDTYNEQFF. CDR3 in DNA: TGTGCCAGCAGCCACTACGGGACCGACACCTACAATGAGCAGTTCTTC.

This clonotype occurred many times. The chain carries TRBV4-1 and TRBJ2-2; either TRBD1 or TRBD2 may supply D (5 bases each). The CDR3 consists of 18 residues. Germline V gives CDR1 MGHRA, CDR2 YSYEKL. V lost 1 base and J 7 bases, leaving 22 bases between the germline ends. The CDR3 loop reads CASSQGWDPRVQGGELFF. The CDR3 nucleotides are TGCGCCAGCAGCCAAGGGTGGGACCCTCGGGTACAAGGCGGGGAGCTGTTTTTT.

This clonotype has just a few counts. V usage is TRBV4-1 and J usage is TRBJ2-7, with TRBD2 as a possible D gene (6 bases). This CDR3 contains 17 residues. Germline loops: CDR1 MGHRA, CDR2 YSYEKL. Between the trimmed V and J ends, which lost 0 bases and 2 bases, there was a span of 17 bases. The CDR3 sequence: CASSQDTAGHGTYEQYF. The CDR3 nucleotides read TGCGCCAGCAGCCAAGATACAGCGGGCCACGGGACCTACGAGCAGTACTTC.

Concerning this clonotype itself: The germline gene is not matched at one end of the junction; a read error may be the cause. The chain carries TRBV5-4 and TRBJ2-5, with D tentatively TRBD1 (5 bases). The CDR3 sequence is 12 residues long. Germline assignment: CDR1 SGHNT and CDR2 YYREEE (reference sequence). CDR3 residues: CASPRGQGTQYF. As DNA, the CDR3 is TGTGCCAGCCCCCGCGGACAAGGGACCCAGTACTTC. Full variable domain (remainder filled in from reference TRBV5-4 and TRBJ2-5): ETGVTQSPTHLIKTRGQQVTLRCSSQSGHNTVSWYQQALGQGPQFIFQYYREEENGRGNFPPRFSGLQFPNYSSELNVNALELDDSALYLCASPRGQGTQYFGPGTRLLVL.

This clonotype has ten or more counts. This sequence joins TRBV7-9 and TRBJ1-1; D gene uncertain. The V gene's germline CDR1 is SEHNR and CDR2 FQNEAQ (reference sequence). CDR3 length equals 14 residues. The ends were cut back, 5 bases at V and 5 bases at J, with 15 bases in the middle. CDR3 residues: CASSEKSGRTEAFF. In nucleotides, the CDR3 is TGTGCCAGCAGCGAGAAGTCAGGTAGGACTGAAGCTTTCTTT.

This clonotype was found many times. This rearrangement joins TRBV19 to TRBJ1-1; 7 bases line up with TRBD1. This CDR3 contains 13 residues. Looked up from germline, CDR1 is LNHDA and CDR2 is SQIVND (reference sequence). J lost 4 bases, V lost 7 bases, and 6 bases had no gene match. The CDR3 region is CASKRGRGTEAFF. The CDR3 DNA follows: TGTGCCAGTAAAAGGGGGCGGGGCACTGAAGCTTTCTTT.

This clonotype was detected ten times or more. The V call is TRBV7-8, the J call TRBJ2-3; 7 nucleotides align to TRBD2. Trimming at V came to 6 bases and at J to 0 bases, leaving 6 bases not matched to a gene. Germline V gene lookup returns CDR1 SGHVS and CDR2 FQNEAQ. The CDR3 has 15 amino acids. CDR3: CASSSPGGSTDTQYF. The CDR3 DNA reads as TGTGCCAGCAGTTCGCCGGGGGGTAGCACAGATACGCAGTATTTT.

DNA for the CDR3: TGCGCCAGCAGCCAAGAAGGAGGACGGGGCGGCACCTATGGCTACACCTTC. Amino acids: CASSQEGGRGGTYGYTF. The V gene is TRBV4-1, the J gene TRBJ1-2, with D perhaps matching TRBD1 (5 bases). V dropped 0 bases and J dropped 4 bases, with 18 bases sitting between them. Germline V CDR1 and CDR2: MGHRA, YSYEKL. CDR3 length equals 17 residues.

This clonotype was seen at least ten times. The chain combines TRBV10-2 with TRBJ2-7, with D unresolved. The germline CDR1 and CDR2 sequences are WSHSY and SAAADI. V was cut by 9 bases and J by 2 bases, with 11 bases left in between. The CDR3 is 12 amino acids. The DNA for the CDR3 is TGCGCCAGTTCTACAGTAACCTACGAGCAGTACTTC. As protein: CASSTVTYEQYF.

There are many counts of this clonotype. The chain links TRBV9 to TRBJ1-1; D remains ambiguous. There are 17 residues in the CDR3. The V gene lost 0 bases and the J gene lost 2 bases, with 17 bases spanning the gap. Germline CDR1 is SGDLS and CDR2 is YYNGEE. The CDR3 DNA reads as TGTGCCAGCAGCGTAGTGGGCGGTTTGACCTATAACACTGAAGCTTTCTTT. Amino acids: CASSVVGGLTYNTEAFF.

This clonotype was counted ten times or more. The J gene is TRBJ1-6, the V gene TRBV28; D uncertain. Looked up from germline, CDR1 is MDHEN and CDR2 is SYDVKM. The germline V and J ends were trimmed by 2 bases and 6 bases, with 5 bases remaining between them. The CDR3 spans 13 residues. CDR3 in amino acids: CASSLTANSPLHF. Written as DNA, the CDR3 is TGTGCCAGCAGTTTAACGGCTAATTCACCCCTCCACTTT.

This clonotype was observed a few times. The chain joins TRBV7-6 to TRBJ2-1; D gene ambiguous. V lost 5 bases and J lost 0, with 11 bases in between. The CDR3 has 15 residues. The germline gives CDR1 SGHVS, CDR2 FNYEAQ. CDR3 sequence reads: CASSPDRSSYNEQFF. The DNA for the CDR3 is TGTGCCAGCAGCCCCGACCGGAGCTCCTACAATGAGCAGTTCTTC. Supplemented by reference TRBV7-6 and TRBJ2-1, the full variable domain reads GAGVSQSPRYKVTKRGQDVALRCDPISGHVSLYWYRQALGQGPEFLTYFNYEAQQDKSGLPNDRFSAERPEGSISTLTIQRTEQRDSAMYRCASSPDRSSYNEQFFGPGTRLTVL.

This clonotype occurred many times. The chain has TRBV6-6 and TRBJ2-5; 7 bases line up with TRBD1. Unmatched junction bases numbered 10, after V lost 6 bases and J lost 0 bases. In germline, CDR1 is MNHNY, CDR2 SVGAGI (reference sequence). The CDR3 is 16 amino acids. The CDR3 loop reads CASRPTGQFYQETQYF. The CDR3 DNA follows: TGTGCCAGCAGGCCGACGGGACAGTTCTACCAAGAGACCCAGTACTTC.

This clonotype was seen a few times. The chain carries TRBV7-9 and TRBJ2-1, with a possible D match to TRBD2 (5 bases). V was pared by 1 base and J by 4 bases, with 11 bases between. Germline CDR1 SEHNR, CDR2 FQNEAQ (reference sequence). The CDR3 runs 15 residues. CDR3 in DNA: TGTGCCAGCAGCTTAGTTGGGGAGTTTTACAATGAGCAGTTCTTC. Translated: CASSLVGEFYNEQFF.

There are a few counts of this clonotype. The genes are TRBV7-2 and TRBJ1-5; D is undetermined. The ends were cut back, 5 bases at V and 0 bases at J, with 11 bases in the middle. Germline CDR1 reads SGHTA; CDR2 reads FQGNSA. The CDR3 has 15 residues. The CDR3 DNA reads as TGTGCCAGCAGCCAGTACGGGAATAGCAATCAGCCCCAGCATTTT. This gives the protein CASSQYGNSNQPQHF. Complete variable domain (other parts from reference TRBV7-2 and TRBJ1-5): GAGVSQSPSNKVTEKGKDVELRCDPISGHTALYWYRQSLGQGLEFLIYFQGNSAPDKSGLPSDRFSAERTGGSVSTLTIQRTQQEDSAVYLCASSQYGNSNQPQHFGDGTRLSIL.

This clonotype has more than one count but fewer than ten. This chain links TRBV12-3 or TRBV12-4 with TRBJ2-7; D is uncertain. This CDR3 spans 12 amino acids. V was clipped by 3 bases and J by 5 bases, with 8 bases between them. The CDR3 sequence: CASSFWSNEQYF. The CDR3 nucleotides are TGTGCCAGCAGTTTTTGGTCTAACGAGCAGTACTTC.

Many counts were recorded for this clonotype. J is TRBJ2-1 and V is TRBV27, with D perhaps given as TRBD1 or TRBD2 (5 bases each). V lost 2 bases to trimming and J lost 8 bases, with 10 bases between them. CDR3 length equals 13 residues. Germline V gene lookup returns CDR1 MNHEY and CDR2 SMNVEV (reference sequence). The DNA of the CDR3 is TGTGCCAGCAGTTTAGATGGGACGGATGAGCAGTTCTTC. This sequence encodes CASSLDGTDEQFF.

The chain carries TRBV28 and TRBJ2-1; 8 bases fit TRBD1. The V gene's germline CDR1 is MDHEN and CDR2 SYDVKM. There are 14 residues in the CDR3. V shed 4 bases, J shed 3 bases, and the junction held 2 bases outside the gene matches. The CDR3 bases are TGTGCCAGCAGTTCGGGACAGGACTACAATGAGCAGTTCTTC. This translates into CASSSGQDYNEQFF.

Remarks on this clonotype: It may be a read error: a sequence one base away is much more abundant. The chain carries TRBV30 and TRBJ1-1, with D perhaps matching TRBD1 (6 bases). The CDR3 extends over 12 amino acids. The V gene's germline CDR1 is GTSNPN and CDR2 SVGIG (reference sequence). CDR3 protein: CAWSVGDTEALF. CDR3 in DNA: TGTGCCTGGAGTGTCGGGGACACTGAAGCTTTGTTT.

This clonotype is large by share. The chain uses TRBV28 and TRBJ2-7, with 7 bases fitting TRBD1. The V and J ends lost 5 bases and 1 base, in that order; junction bases with no gene match: 5. Looked up from germline, CDR1 is MDHEN and CDR2 is SYDVKM. This CDR3 has 14 residues. DNA of the CDR3: TGTGCCAGCAGTAATGACAGGGAGTCCTACGAGCAGTACTTC. Residues: CASSNDRESYEQYF. The variable domain in full, completed from reference TRBV28 and TRBJ2-7, reads DVKVTQSSRYLVKRTGEKVFLECVQDMDHENMFWYRQDPGLGLRLIYFSYDVKMKEKGDIPEGYSVSREKKERFSLILESASTNQTSMYLCASSNDRESYEQYFGPGTRLTVT.

This clonotype came up many times. V usage is TRBV27 and J usage is TRBJ1-5; D is perhaps TRBD1 (6 bases). V lost 6 bases, J lost 4 bases, and 16 bases lay in between. From germline, CDR1 is MNHEY and CDR2 SMNVEV (reference sequence). The CDR3 contains 15 residues. The CDR3 nucleotides read TGTGCCAGCAGGAGGGACACCACACTAAATCAGCCCCAGCATTTT. Translation gives CASRRDTTLNQPQHF.

This clonotype was counted many times. The chain uses TRBV27 and TRBJ1-2; 12 bases align to TRBD1. The germline V gene encodes CDR1 MNHEY and CDR2 SMNVEV (reference sequence). Trimming cost V 4 bases and J 5 bases; bases outside gene matches: 14. The CDR3 is made up of 18 amino acids. CDR3 sequence reads: CASSSQVSRDRGLYGYTF. Written as DNA, the CDR3 is TGTGCCAGCAGTTCGCAGGTTTCGCGGGACAGGGGGCTTTATGGCTACACCTTC.

This clonotype showed up many times. This chain joins TRBV5-1 and TRBJ2-1; maybe TRBD1 (7 bases). CDR1 is SGHRS, CDR2 YFSETQ, per germline. The CDR3 is made up of 15 amino acids. V dropped 1 base and J dropped 8 bases, with 16 bases sitting between them. The CDR3 region has the DNA TGCGCCAGCAGCTTGAGGGGGCCAGGGGAGGATGAGCAGTTCTTC. It is translated as CASSLRGPGEDEQFF.

The table lists this clonotype with many counts. The genes are TRBV7-3 and TRBJ2-1, with TRBD2 as a possible D gene (6 bases). The CDR3 has 15 amino acids. V was cut by 5 bases and J by 0 bases, with 11 bases left in between. Looked up from germline, CDR1 is SGHTA and CDR2 is FQGTGA. The chain's CDR3 is CASSPRDSSYNEQFF. CDR3 coding DNA: TGTGCCAGCAGCCCCCGGGACTCCTCCTACAATGAGCAGTTCTTC.

This clonotype was counted at least ten times. The chain couples TRBV4-3 to TRBJ1-2; no clear D. CDR3 length equals 16 residues. Trimming stripped 2 bases from V and 4 bases from J, with 17 bases between. Germline V gene sequence: CDR1 LGHNA, CDR2 YSLEER. CDR3 loop: CASSQHLGQVSYGYTF. The CDR3 region has the DNA TGCGCCAGCAGCCAACATCTTGGCCAGGTCAGCTATGGCTACACCTTC.